The sequence of this T cell receptor (beta chain) was determined in a study of blood T cells in healthy people across ages. The study, taken as a whole, reports: Comparison with aged donors showed that long-lived donors had more naive CD4+ cells and higher diversity.

Trimming cost V 5 bases and J 5 bases, with 14 bases left between them. The CDR3 covers 13 residues. Looked up from germline, CDR1 is SQVTM and CDR2 is ANQGSEA. With respect to this clonotype: Its cognate antigen is unknown.

Primers used in a second PCR of roughly 6 to 11 cycles were a sample-barcoded 5' primer and a J-beta primer mix. Tags on each cDNA molecule came from a template-switch adaptor with 12 random nucleotides. CDR3-containing paired-end reads numbered at least 2.5 million in each sample. TCRdb re-derived calls from the 5' RACE reads in MiXCR, one entry per CDR3 protein. The sample has some 290,000 distinct CDR3 sequences, less than 30% seen once. Source material: blood. The V gene is TRBV29-1, the J gene TRBJ2-3; weak D call: TRBD1 (6 bases). The sequence derives from a woman aged 65 to 85 in good health. The CDR3 DNA sequence: TGCAGCGTTTTAAGGGGACAAATAGATACGCAGTATTTT. It specifies CSVLRGQIDTQYF.